Included here is one T cell receptor beta chain sequence, with context. Its antigen target is currently unknown. Nothing much larger sits one base from this clone, and base qualities are not available. Ficoll-Paque density gradient centrifugation was used to isolate PBMCs. For sequencing, an Illumina NovaSeq 6000 was employed. cDNA libraries for TCRalpha and TCRbeta were prepared by 5'RACE using constant-segment primers, with sample barcodes and unique molecular identifiers added. RNA was extracted from every sample with Trizol reagent. The libraries were amplified in two PCR steps, and the second step added a second sample barcode and Illumina TruSeq adapters. Sequencing of the libraries was done on an Illumina NovaSeq, producing 2 x 150 bp paired-end reads. As for the authors' bioinformatics: Demultiplexing of reads and collapsing into UMI-guided consensus sequences were performed with migec v1.2.7. With mixcr v2.1.11, UMI consensuses were aligned to TRA and TRB V and J templates and assembled into clonotypes. Expanded or contracted clonotypes were those called significant by both edgeR and NoisET, with noise models trained on biological replicates. edgeR calls used a false discovery rate-adjusted p below 0.01 and a log2 fold-change threshold of 1. As an exploratory analysis of dynamics, max-normalized trajectories of the 1000 most abundant clonotypes were examined with PCA combined with hierarchical clustering. Separately sequenced CD4+ and CD8+ repertoires were used to assign the CD4 or CD8 phenotype of responding clones. The public reads were quality trimmed at Q25 with fastp and then assembled into clones with MiXCR by TCRdb, keeping productive beta chains. Rows merge per CDR3 protein into single entries with the most common DNA and genes. The V and J calls and clone size are TCRdb's, not the authors'. This sample is represented by 75,000 to 95,000 distinct CDR3 sequences; 10% to 15% of them were singletons. 27% of the sample goes to the ten largest clones.

This sample stems from a study of T-cell memory formation after mild COVID-19 listed by TCRdb under 2021. A note on the overall study: Most TCR sequence clusters were specific to one of the two donors. In a couple of donors, T-cell clones that expanded and contracted after mild COVID-19 were followed by sequencing TCRalpha and TCRbeta repertoires longitudinally. The cohort comprised two young, previously healthy adult volunteers, one female and one male. Results and caveats for the whole study, not just this receptor: SARS-CoV-2 specificity of the second-wave clones peaking on day 37 was not confirmed. From day 15 to 85, contracting clones showed balanced CD4/CD8 phenotypes, whereas a second wave of clones that expanded from day 15 to 37 leaned towards CD4+. Only a couple of mild cases were covered in the study, and larger cohorts including severe cases with pre-infection samples were considered necessary. Some responding clones were found in pre-infection memory, which suggests that pre-existing cross-reactive memory T cells took part in the SARS-CoV-2 response. Contracting CD4+ clones were found mainly in CM and EM memory subsets, while CD8+ clones were enriched in EMRA.

V is reduced by 6 bases and J by 11 bases, leaving a spacing of 19 bases between them. The CDR1 and CDR2 encoded by the germline V gene (reference sequence) are MNHEY and SMNVEV. Counted from cysteine to phenylalanine, this CDR3 has 13 amino acids. The only DNA kept is the CDR3, 39 bases in frame from the first base. This clonotype was sampled from an adult woman who had mild COVID-19 (a few samples of this study predate the infection). The sample titles of this study are shuffled in the database, so cell type and time point are left out; the donor was told from shared clones. Recombination connected TRBV27 to TRBJ1-1; matching of 5 bases hints at TRBD1 as the D gene. Material: PBMCs or a T cell subset sorted from them (not recorded which). CDR3 loop: CASRMGLLGPAFF. The DNA sequence is given as TGTGCCAGCAGGATGGGACTACTGGGCCCGGCTTTCTTT.